The subject of this entry is one T cell receptor beta chain. TCRdb analysed the RACE reads with MiXCR anew, one entry per CDR3 protein. The sample has 180,000 or so distinct CDR3 sequences, 20% to 25% seen once; the top ten hold under 7%. This entry is derived from a study of human T cells and chemical hapten exposure. Study in general: DPC at 2% was the sensitizing agent, placed on approximately 2 cm by approximately 2 cm of upper inner arm skin. Cases of alopecia areata, totalis or universalis occurred in a predominantly female patient group.

There are 14 residues in the CDR3. Germline CDR1 reads SNHLY; CDR2 reads FYNNEI. The V and J ends lost 1 base and 3 bases respectively, with 7 bases between them. The time point was: patch test 1, 2 weeks after DPC sensitization. The treatment was: therapeutic diphenylcyclopropenone sensitization with weekly scalp DPC. The rearrangement joins TRBV2 to TRBJ1-5; D not resolved. Here the sequenced sample was whole blood, taken in connection with sensitization to the hapten diphenylcyclopropenone (DPC). This TCR was sampled from a woman aged 50 to 60 with alopecia areata. Some clones in this sample may be carry-over from other donors' samples. Here the CDR3 reads CASSEGWDNQPQHF. CDR3 nucleotides: TGTGCCAGCAGTGAAGGATGGGACAATCAGCCCCAGCATTTT.